The 25 T cell receptor beta chains below all came from one sample that was sequenced in a study of blood T cell repertoires in COVID-19. Sequencing used immunoSEQ multiplex PCR; TCRdb keeps in-frame clones, though not all of them. The sample holds roughly 60,000 clones, around four fifths seen once. Sequencing used peripheral blood. Every receptor here comes from a woman over 75 with acute or convalescent COVID-19.

Here the CDR3 DNA reads TGTGCCAGCAGGATCCAGGGGTCTCGCACAGATACGCAGTATTTT. The encoded protein is CASRIQGSRTDTQYF. V usage is TRBV27 and J usage is TRBJ2-3; TRBD1 might be the D (6 bases). CDR3 length equals 15 residues. Trimming stripped 6 bases from V and 1 base from J, with 14 bases between. Germline V lookup: CDR1 MNHEY, CDR2 SMNVEV (reference sequence).

The chain employs TRBV4-1 and TRBJ2-7; perhaps TRBD2 as D (6 bases). V was pared by 3 bases and J by 3 bases, with 15 bases between. CDR1 is MGHRA and CDR2 is YSYEKL in the germline V gene. This CDR3 has 15 amino acids. The CDR3 DNA reads as TGCGCCAGCAGCCAGACTCCGGGAGAACACTACGAGCAGTACTTC. Its translation: CASSQTPGEHYEQYF.

V gene TRBV7-3 combines with J gene TRBJ2-7; TRBD2 aligns across 11 bases. Germline V CDR1 and CDR2: SGHTA, FQGTGA. The trim removed 5 bases at V and 4 bases at J, leaving 7 bases unmatched. The CDR3 contains 15 residues. CDR3 coding DNA: TGTGCCAGCAGCCAAGGACTAGCGGGCTTTTACGAGCAGTACTTC. Its protein is CASSQGLAGFYEQYF.

This rearrangement joins TRBV7-2 to TRBJ2-7; 12 nucleotides line up with TRBD2. V lost 0 bases, J lost 6 bases, and 6 bases stayed unmatched. The CDR3 has 16 residues. Germline assignment: CDR1 SGHTA and CDR2 FQGNSA. The DNA for the CDR3 is TGTGCCAGCAGCTTAGCGCGGAGACTAGCGGGAGCCGAGCAGTACTTC. This translates into CASSLARRLAGAEQYF.

The chain couples TRBV5-1 to TRBJ1-2; 9 positions agree with TRBD1. Losses at the gene ends were 4 bases for V and 0 bases for J; bases not matched to a gene: 4. The CDR3 extends over 15 amino acids. Germline loops: CDR1 SGHRS, CDR2 YFSETQ. CDR3 residues: CASSQGQGPNYGYTF. CDR3 sequence (DNA): TGCGCCAGCAGCCAGGGACAGGGTCCTAACTATGGCTACACCTTC.

This chain links TRBV28 with TRBJ1-1; D is ambiguous. The CDR3 extends over 13 amino acids. V lost 2 bases and J lost 1, with 5 bases in between. Germline CDR1 MDHEN, CDR2 SYDVKM. The CDR3 DNA sequence: TGTGCCAGCAGTTTAGTCGGGAACACTGAAGCTTTCTTT. Amino acid sequence: CASSLVGNTEAFF.

The V call is TRBV2, the J call TRBJ1-2, with TRBD1 identical over 8 bases. CDR1 and CDR2 (germline): SNHLY, FYNNEI. The CDR3 is 13 amino acids. V dropped 4 bases and J dropped 5; count of bases not matched to a gene: 3. CDR3 bases: TGTGCCAGCAGTGCGGGACAGGTATATGGCTACACCTTC. Translation: CASSAGQVYGYTF.

The V call is TRBV6-5, the J call TRBJ1-6, with D unclear. Per the germline V gene, CDR1 is MNHEY and CDR2 is SVGAGI. V lost 2 bases, J lost 7 bases, and 3 bases lay in between. The CDR3 totals 12 residues. The CDR3 sequence is CASSYPNSPLHF. CDR3 in DNA: TGTGCCAGCAGTTACCCGAATTCACCCCTCCACTTT.

J is TRBJ1-6 and V is TRBV30, with no clear D. From germline, CDR1 is GTSNPN and CDR2 SVGIG (reference sequence). This CDR3 has 14 residues. V was shortened by 4 bases and J by 7 bases, with 14 bases between the two germline ends. The CDR3 loop is CAWKRESGNSPLHF. For the CDR3, the DNA is TGTGCCTGGAAAAGGGAATCGGGGAATTCACCCCTCCACTTT.

The rearrangement links TRBV5-5 to TRBJ1-2, with no clear D. The CDR3 is 15 residues long. With 4 bases removed from V and 0 bases from J, the gap between germline ends came to 13 bases. Looked up from germline, CDR1 is SGHKS and CDR2 is YYEKEE (reference sequence). The CDR3 is CASSPARTPNYGYTF. CDR3 DNA: TGTGCCAGCAGCCCCGCGAGGACTCCTAACTATGGCTACACCTTC.

The chain uses TRBV4-2 and TRBJ2-6; 11 bases map to TRBD1. The J segment lost 0 bases and the V segment lost 2 bases, leaving 9 bases of the junction unmatched. CDR1 LGHNA and CDR2 YNFKEQ come from the germline V gene. This CDR3 contains 20 residues. CDR3 residues: CASSQSFSGTGGSGANVLTF. CDR3 sequence (DNA): TGTGCCAGCAGCCAAAGTTTTTCCGGGACAGGGGGCTCTGGGGCCAACGTCCTGACTTTC.

The rearrangement joins TRBV4-1 to TRBJ2-1; maybe TRBD1 (7 bases). The germline V and J ends were trimmed by 1 base and 8 bases, with 15 bases remaining between them. The CDR3 contains 15 residues. Germline assignment: CDR1 MGHRA and CDR2 YSYEKL. The CDR3 sequence is CASSQGDLGGDEQFF. The CDR3 DNA sequence: TGCGCCAGCAGCCAAGGGGACTTAGGGGGCGATGAGCAGTTCTTC.

Of note for this clone: Mismatch with germline at one junction end may stem from a read error. This rearrangement joins TRBV10-2 to TRBJ2-1; 11 positions match TRBD2. The CDR3 runs 15 residues. From germline, CDR1 is WSHSY and CDR2 SAAADI. The CDR3 protein is CASSEPGLAVNEEFF. DNA for the CDR3: TGCGCCAGCAGTGAGCCGGGACTAGCGGTCAATGAGGAGTTCTTC.

This clone was seen more than once but under ten times. The chain carries TRBV29-1 and TRBJ2-5, with D perhaps TRBD1 (6 bases). The V and J ends lost 6 bases and 4 bases respectively, with 15 bases between them. In germline, CDR1 is SQVTM, CDR2 ANQGSEA. This CDR3 is built from 13 residues. The CDR3: CSVLTGWGETQYF. In DNA, the CDR3 is TGCAGCGTACTTACAGGGTGGGGAGAGACCCAGTACTTC.

This clone has only one observation. V gene TRBV28 combines with J gene TRBJ2-7; 7 bases map to TRBD1. V lost 10 bases, J lost 2 bases, and 8 bases stayed unmatched. The CDR3 runs to 13 residues. Germline V gives CDR1 MDHEN, CDR2 SYDVKM. The DNA for the CDR3 is TGTGCCACCTACTCAGGACAGGCCTACGAGCAGTACTTC. The encoded protein is CATYSGQAYEQYF. The full variable domain, its missing parts supplied by reference TRBV28 and TRBJ2-7, is DVKVTQSSRYLVKRTGEKVFLECVQDMDHENMFWYRQDPGLGLRLIYFSYDVKMKEKGDIPEGYSVSREKKERFSLILESASTNQTSMYLCATYSGQAYEQYFGPGTRLTVT.

The gene calls are TRBV4-1 and TRBJ2-7; tentative D call: TRBD1 (5 bases). V lost 4 bases to trimming and J lost 1 base, with 14 bases between them. Germline values: CDR1 MGHRA, CDR2 YSYEKL. CDR3 length equals 15 residues. CDR3 residues: CASSPTADPSYEQYF. Here the CDR3 DNA reads TGCGCCAGCAGCCCGACAGCCGATCCTTCCTACGAGCAGTACTTC.

J is TRBJ2-3 and V is TRBV19; TRBD1 matches at 9 bases. The CDR3 extends over 17 amino acids. From germline, CDR1 is LNHDA and CDR2 SQIVND (reference sequence). J lost 0 bases, V lost 3 bases, and 7 bases had no gene match. This chain's CDR3 is CASSIRRTGASTDTQYF. The CDR3 DNA reads TGTGCCAGTAGTATCCGGCGGACAGGGGCCAGCACAGATACGCAGTATTTT.

The V and J genes are TRBV5-6 and TRBJ2-7, with TRBD1 as a possible D gene (6 bases). The germline gives CDR1 SGHDT, CDR2 YYEEEE. The germline V and J ends were trimmed by 3 bases and 2 bases, with 9 bases remaining between them. The CDR3 is 13 amino acids. This chain's CDR3 is CASSSDRTYEQYF. In DNA form, the CDR3 reads TGTGCCAGCAGCTCGGACAGAACCTACGAGCAGTACTTC.

This chain's CDR3 is CASSTHRGITDTQYF. CDR3 DNA sequence: TGTGCCAGCAGTACACACAGGGGTATCACAGATACGCAGTATTTT. The J gene is TRBJ2-3, the V gene TRBV28; 7 bases map to TRBD1. Germline V gene lookup returns CDR1 MDHEN and CDR2 SYDVKM. The CDR3 is 15 amino acids. V trimming: 5 bases; J trimming: 2 bases; junction bases outside the gene matches: 7.

The gene calls are TRBV20-1 and TRBJ1-5; 7 nucleotides match TRBD1. This CDR3 is 14 amino acids long. CDR1 is DFQATT, CDR2 SNEGSKA, per germline (reference sequence). V shed 3 bases, J shed 4 bases, and the junction held 6 bases outside the gene matches. The CDR3 sequence is CSASQGQFNQPQHF. In DNA, the CDR3 is TGCAGTGCTAGTCAGGGACAGTTTAATCAGCCCCAGCATTTT.

V and J are TRBV28 and TRBJ1-1; no firm D call. Trimming stripped 3 bases from V and 1 base from J, with 12 bases between. From germline, CDR1 is MDHEN and CDR2 SYDVKM. This CDR3 has 15 amino acids. Written as DNA, the CDR3 is TGTGCCAGCAGTTTCCAGCGCGGAAAGAACACTGAAGCTTTCTTT. Protein product: CASSFQRGKNTEAFF. The whole variable domain, remainder taken from reference TRBV28 and TRBJ1-1, is DVKVTQSSRYLVKRTGEKVFLECVQDMDHENMFWYRQDPGLGLRLIYFSYDVKMKEKGDIPEGYSVSREKKERFSLILESASTNQTSMYLCASSFQRGKNTEAFFGQGTRLTVV.

This clone was counted between two and nine times. This rearrangement joins TRBV25-1 to TRBJ2-1, with 7 bases matching TRBD1. CDR3 size: 15 residues. V was pared by 6 bases and J by 5 bases, with 10 bases of the junction left unmatched. CDR1 and CDR2 from the germline V gene are MGHDK and SYGVNS. The CDR3 loop is CASRAPGQRNNEQFF. CDR3 coding DNA: TGTGCCAGCAGAGCCCCGGGACAGAGAAACAATGAGCAGTTCTTC.

The chain combines TRBV18 with TRBJ2-2, with D possibly being TRBD1 (6 bases). CDR3 size: 13 residues. Trimming cost V 2 bases and J 5 bases, with 6 bases left between them. Germline CDR1 reads KGHSH; CDR2 reads LQKENI. The CDR3 is CASSPGQTGELFF. The CDR3 region has the DNA TGTGCCAGCTCACCAGGACAGACCGGGGAGCTGTTTTTT. The full variable domain, its missing parts supplied by reference TRBV18 and TRBJ2-2, is NAGVMQNPRHLVRRRGQEARLRCSPMKGHSHVYWYRQLPEEGLKFMVYLQKENIIDESGMPKERFSAEFPKEGPSILRIQQVVRGDSAAYFCASSPGQTGELFFGEGSRLTVL.

The chain has TRBV13 and TRBJ1-1, with 10 nucleotides matching TRBD1. The trim removed 0 bases at V and 7 bases at J, leaving 14 bases unmatched. CDR1 and CDR2 from the germline V gene are PRHDT and FYEKMQ (reference sequence). This CDR3 has 18 residues. Here the CDR3 reads CASSLGAGLTGGMGEAFF. The DNA for the CDR3 is TGTGCCAGCAGCTTAGGCGCCGGACTGACAGGGGGCATGGGTGAAGCTTTCTTT.

The table lists this clone with a few counts. This chain uses TRBV3-1 (or the pseudogene TRBV3-2) with TRBJ2-7; TRBD2 is a possible D gene (7 bases). Germline CDR1 and CDR2: LGHDT and YNNKEL (reference sequence). The CDR3 has 14 amino acids. V was trimmed by 6 bases and J by 4 bases, leaving 16 bases between them. For the CDR3, the DNA is TGTGCCAGCAGTCGACAGGTGGGGGGGTACGAGCAGTACTTC. It specifies CASSRQVGGYEQYF.